This T cell receptor (beta chain) was identified in a study of T cell responses to AZD1222 COVID-19 vaccine. Study-level background: Analyses pooled second doses at about 4 or about 12 weeks. Study results and limitations: It should be noted that donors were predominantly white British and more often female, and clonal diversity was possibly underestimated.

On this clone itself: Its antigen is currently unknown.

In germline, CDR1 is MNHEY, CDR2 SMNVEV (reference sequence). CDR3 length equals 15 residues. V lost 1 base, J lost 10 bases, and 7 bases stayed unmatched. Repertoires were generated with immunoSEQ multiplex PCR, while TCRdb's copy carries only in-frame clones and drops some. This repertoire shows about 150,000 clones, approximately 89% found once; its top ten account for under 2.5%. The origin of this receptor is an adult in good health. The specimen was peripheral blood, collected on day 0 of AZD1222 vaccination. The chain links TRBV27 to TRBJ1-1, with TRBD1 matching over 12 bases. The CDR3 coding sequence is TGTGCCAGCAGTTTATTTGGGACAGGGGGCGCGGGAGCTTTCTTT. Translated, it gives CASSLFGTGGAGAFF.